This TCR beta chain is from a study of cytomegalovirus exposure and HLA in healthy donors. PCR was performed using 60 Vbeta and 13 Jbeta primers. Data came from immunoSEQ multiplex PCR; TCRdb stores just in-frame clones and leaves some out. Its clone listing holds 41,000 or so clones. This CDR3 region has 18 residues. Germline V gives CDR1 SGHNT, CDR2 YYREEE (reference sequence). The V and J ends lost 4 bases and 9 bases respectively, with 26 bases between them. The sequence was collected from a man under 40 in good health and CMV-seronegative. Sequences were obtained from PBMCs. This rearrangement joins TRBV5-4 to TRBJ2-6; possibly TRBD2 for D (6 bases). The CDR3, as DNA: TGTGCCAGCAGCCCGGAAAGTGGAGGGATTAAGGTGGGCAACGTCCTGACTTTC. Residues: CASSPESGGIKVGNVLTF.